The 24 T cell receptor beta chains reported below all come from one sample, sequenced in a study of T cells expressing NK-cell markers. TCRdb re-called the 5' RACE reads; one entry per CDR3 protein, DNA not given. The repertoire shows roughly 450,000 distinct CDR3 sequences; the top ten hold approximately 1.4%. The sequencing sample was made of blood T cells: a sorted CD56 or NKG2C T cell subset, CD4+ or CD8+ T cells, or bulk PBMC T cells (not recorded which). The source is a woman between 50 and 59 years old in good health.

The chain employs TRBV21-1 and TRBJ1-2; TCRdb's assignment of TRBD1 cannot be checked, as there is no DNA. TRBV21-1 is tagged as a pseudogene. The CDR3 totals 18 residues. CDR3 residues: CASSNDGTGHRGLYGYTF.

V and J are TRBV3-1 and TRBJ2-7; TCRdb gives TRBD1 as the D gene, but with no DNA this cannot be confirmed. The germline V gene has CDR1 LGHDT and CDR2 YNNKEL (reference sequence). There are 15 residues in the CDR3. The CDR3 sequence: CASSQVGRGHYEQYF.

The rearrangement uses TRBV20-1 and TRBJ2-2; TCRdb's D call of TRBD2 is untestable without DNA. The CDR3 spans 15 residues. In germline, CDR1 is DFQATT, CDR2 SNEGSKA (reference sequence). The CDR3 region is CSARPSGRTTGELFF.

The chain's CDR3 is CASSLPGQGTQYF. V is TRBV27 and J is TRBJ2-5; TCRdb's assignment of TRBD1 cannot be checked, as there is no DNA. CDR3 size: 13 residues. CDR1 is MNHEY, CDR2 SMNVEV, per germline (reference sequence).

The CDR3 protein is CAGGGANEQFF. This chain links TRBV7-9 with TRBJ2-1; TCRdb's D call of TRBD1 is untestable without DNA. The CDR3 extends over 11 amino acids. From germline, CDR1 is SEHNR and CDR2 FQNEAQ (reference sequence).

Here the CDR3 reads CAWSAGRNYGYTF. The chain couples TRBV30 to TRBJ1-2; absent DNA, TCRdb's TRBD1 call cannot be checked. The CDR3 is made up of 13 amino acids. CDR1 and CDR2 from the germline V gene are GTSNPN and SVGIG (reference sequence).

This chain connects TRBV24-1 to TRBJ2-1; TCRdb names TRBD2, which stays unverified in the absence of DNA. Germline assignment: CDR1 KGHDR and CDR2 SFDVKD. There are 18 residues in the CDR3. CDR3 protein: CATSDGPGRRSSYNEQFF.

The chain combines TRBV2 with TRBJ2-3; TCRdb selects TRBD1, and the lack of DNA leaves this call unchecked. Germline values: CDR1 SNHLY, CDR2 FYNNEI. The CDR3 consists of 13 residues. The CDR3 loop reads CASRAGTLDTQYF. The entire variable domain, with the rest obtained from reference TRBV2 and TRBJ2-3, is as follows: EPEVTQTPSHQVTQMGQEVILRCVPISNHLYFYWYRQILGQKVEFLVSFYNNEISEKSEIFDDQFSVERPDGSNFTLKIRSTKLEDSAMYFCASRAGTLDTQYFGPGTRLTVL.

The chain recombines TRBV25-1 with TRBJ1-2. CDR3 length: 14 amino acids. CDR1 and CDR2 (germline): MGHDK, SYGVNS. The CDR3 loop is CASSESAGNYGYTF.

V usage is TRBV7-6 and J usage is TRBJ2-3. The CDR3 has 13 residues. Per germline, CDR1 SGHVS and CDR2 FNYEAQ. CDR3 protein: CASSLIRRDTQYF.

CDR3 amino acids: CASSGATLKAKNIQYF. The V gene is TRBV28, the J gene TRBJ2-4. The CDR3 totals 16 residues. Germline-derived CDR1 and CDR2 are MDHEN and SYDVKM.

V usage is TRBV7-3 and J usage is TRBJ2-1; TCRdb indicates TRBD2, and absent DNA this call remains unverified. Germline-derived CDR1 and CDR2 are SGHTA and FQGTGA. The CDR3 loop spans 15 amino acids. CDR3 residues: CASSSSGRTYNEQFF.

The chain is built from TRBV4-1 and TRBJ1-5; TCRdb's assignment of TRBD1 cannot be checked, as there is no DNA. The germline CDR1 and CDR2 sequences are MGHRA and YSYEKL. The CDR3 has 14 amino acids. CDR3 sequence: CASSRGAVGQPQHF.

This chain links TRBV5-1 with TRBJ1-2. Germline V gene lookup returns CDR1 SGHRS and CDR2 YFSETQ. The CDR3 has 14 amino acids. The chain's CDR3 is CASSRGRQSDGYTF.

V is TRBV12-3 or TRBV12-4 and J is TRBJ2-7. This CDR3 contains 15 residues. The CDR3 sequence is CASSLLILGSYEQYF.

This chain joins TRBV6-6 and TRBJ1-1; TCRdb outputs TRBD1, but without DNA this stays unchecked. CDR1 and CDR2 from the germline V gene are MNHNY and SVGAGI (reference sequence). The CDR3 has 13 amino acids. CDR3 loop: CASSDRGFGGAFF.

This sequence joins TRBV25-1 and TRBJ2-1; TCRdb gives TRBD1 as the D gene, but with no DNA this cannot be confirmed. Germline V CDR1 and CDR2: MGHDK, SYGVNS. The CDR3 loop spans 14 amino acids. Here the CDR3 reads CASSDRSPYNEQFF. Together with reference TRBV25-1 and TRBJ2-1, the CDR3 gives the full variable domain: EADIYQTPRYLVIGTGKKITLECSQTMGHDKMYWYQQDPGMELHLIHYSYGVNSTEKGDLSSESTVSRIRTEHFPLTLESARPSHTSQYLCASSDRSPYNEQFFGPGTRLTVL.

The V gene is TRBV19, the J gene TRBJ2-1; checking the TCRdb D call of TRBD2 is not possible without DNA. Looked up from germline, CDR1 is LNHDA and CDR2 is SQIVND (reference sequence). This CDR3 has 15 residues. Here the CDR3 reads CASSIPRLAGGSQFF.

This sequence joins TRBV9 and TRBJ2-5; TCRdb calls TRBD1, which cannot be checked without DNA. The CDR3 covers 15 residues. Germline V CDR1 and CDR2: SGDLS, YYNGEE. The chain's CDR3 is CASSVAPGLGETQYF.

The chain joins TRBV20-1 to TRBJ1-5; TCRdb designates TRBD1, a call that cannot be tested without DNA. The germline CDR1 and CDR2 sequences are DFQATT and SNEGSKA (reference sequence). The CDR3 spans 15 residues. CDR3 protein: CSARVVQGRNQPQHF.

This rearrangement joins TRBV12-3 or TRBV12-4 to TRBJ2-3; TCRdb indicates TRBD1, and absent DNA this call remains unverified. CDR3 size: 16 residues. The CDR3 sequence: CASSPLTGRGPDTQYF.

The CDR3 region is CASSSKADRLMNTEAFF. V and J are TRBV5-1 and TRBJ1-1; TCRdb proposes TRBD1, but this gene call is untestable without DNA. The CDR3 totals 17 residues. In germline, CDR1 is SGHRS, CDR2 YFSETQ.

The V call is TRBV29-1, the J call TRBJ2-3; with no DNA, the TCRdb D assignment of TRBD2 cannot be verified. The CDR3 spans 14 residues. Germline V lookup: CDR1 SQVTM, CDR2 ANQGSEA. This CDR3 is CSVVGGARTDTQYF.

The chain joins TRBV10-3 to TRBJ2-1; TCRdb names TRBD2, which stays unverified in the absence of DNA. The CDR3 length is 14 residues. Germline V gene lookup returns CDR1 ENHRY and CDR2 SYGVKD. CDR3: CAIQRLAGVNEQFF.